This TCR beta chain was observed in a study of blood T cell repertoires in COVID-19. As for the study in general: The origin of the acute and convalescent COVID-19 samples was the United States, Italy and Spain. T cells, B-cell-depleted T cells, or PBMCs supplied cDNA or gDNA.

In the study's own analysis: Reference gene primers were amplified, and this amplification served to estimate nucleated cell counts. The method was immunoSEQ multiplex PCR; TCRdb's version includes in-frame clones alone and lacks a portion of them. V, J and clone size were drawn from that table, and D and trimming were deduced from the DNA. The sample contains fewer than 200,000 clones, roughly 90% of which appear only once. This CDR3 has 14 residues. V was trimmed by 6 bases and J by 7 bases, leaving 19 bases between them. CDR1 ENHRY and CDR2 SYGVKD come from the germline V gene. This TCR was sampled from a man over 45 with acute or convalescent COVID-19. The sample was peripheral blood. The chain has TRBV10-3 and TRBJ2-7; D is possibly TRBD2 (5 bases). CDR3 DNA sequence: TGTGCCATCAGCTGGACTCCTTTAAGAGAAGAGCAGTACTTC. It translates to CAISWTPLREEQYF.